The sequence of this T cell receptor beta chain was determined in a study of blood T cell repertoires in COVID-19. Under the authors' procedure: Amplification of reference gene primers provided the estimated nucleated cell counts. The table came from immunoSEQ multiplex PCR; TCRdb's copy has only in-frame clones and leaves some out. D and trimming were read from the DNA, whereas the V and J calls and clone size are those reported in that table. This table has 210,000 or so clones, 70% to 90% appearing once. CDR3 length equals 16 residues. Germline V gene lookup returns CDR1 MGHRA and CDR2 YSYEKL. After removal of 2 bases from V and 6 bases from J, the junction contained 6 bases not matched to a gene. The study drew participants aged about 18 to 95 years from 20 to 30 US areas.

What was sequenced was PBMCs or T cells enriched from blood (not recorded which). This clonotype was sampled from a man aged 25-45 years with acute COVID-19. This chain uses TRBV4-1 with TRBJ1-5; 11 bases fit TRBD1. CDR3 in amino acids: CASSQRGQGVGQPQHF. CDR3 in DNA: TGCGCCAGCAGCCAACGGGGACAGGGGGTCGGTCAGCCCCAGCATTTT.